These T cell receptor beta chains were read from a single sample in a study of T cell repertoires in cytomegalovirus infection. TCRdb re-called the reads with MiXCR, one entry per CDR3 protein. Among approximately 270,000 distinct CDR3 sequences listed, approximately 22% were seen once. No cognate antigen is known for these TCRs. This material consisted of cultured PBMCs, taken from culture after CMV antigen stimulation. The receptors come from a human donor in good health (CMV status not recorded). Some clones in this sample may be carry-over from other donors' samples. The CDR3 runs from the conserved cysteine through the conserved F or W. D genes are given only for firm matches. Some rows have no size entry. The others give once, few or many, or a class for an expanded clone.

v_call	d_call	j_call	clone_size	cdr3_aa	cdr3_nt
TRBV7-6	TRBD2	TRBJ2-1	few	CASSLLGLASDNEQFF	TGTGCCAGCAGCCTCCTGGGACTAGCGTCAGACAATGAGCAGTTCTTC
TRBV11-1	TRBD1	TRBJ2-5	many	CASSLGQLKTQYF	TGTGCCAGCAGCTTGGGACAGTTGAAGACCCAGTACTTC
TRBV7-9	TRBD2	TRBJ2-2	few	CASSPPGLASTGELFF	TGTGCCAGCAGCCCGCCGGGACTAGCGAGTACCGGGGAGCTGTTTTTT
TRBV27	TRBD2	TRBJ2-7	.	CASSLQRETSYEQYF	TGTGCCAGCAGTTTACAGCGGGAGACCTCCTACGAGCAGTACTTC
TRBV29-1	TRBD1	TRBJ2-3	few	CSVGSGQGARTQYF	TGCAGCGTTGGCTCGGGACAGGGGGCGCGTACGCAGTATTTT
TRBV7-6	.	TRBJ2-5	.	CASSPMGEQETQYF	TGTGCCAGCAGCCCTATGGGAGAGCAAGAGACCCAGTACTTC
TRBV4-3	.	TRBJ2-5	few	CASSQGYGGVETQYF	TGCGCCAGCAGCCAAGGCTACGGGGGCGTAGAGACCCAGTACTTC
TRBV12-3/TRBV12-4	TRBD1	TRBJ1-2	.	CASSIAGGDGYTF	TGTGCCAGCAGTATAGCAGGGGGCGACGGCTACACCTTC
TRBV20-1	TRBD2	TRBJ2-1	.	CSARSSSGNNEQFF	TGCAGTGCTAGGTCGTCTAGCGGTAACAATGAGCAGTTCTTC
TRBV7-2	.	TRBJ2-3	many	CASSLDYIDTQYF	TGTGCCAGCAGCTTAGACTACATAGATACGCAGTATTTT
TRBV7-2	TRBD1	TRBJ2-5	many	CASSLGFDRGETQYF	TGTGCCAGCAGCTTAGGGTTCGACAGGGGGGAGACCCAGTACTTC
TRBV7-8	TRBD2	TRBJ2-1	few	CASSRPGTSLTEQFF	TGTGCCAGCAGCCGACCCGGGACTAGTCTGACTGAGCAGTTCTTC
TRBV7-2	TRBD1	TRBJ2-5	many	CASSATSRDRGRTETQYF	TGTGCCAGCAGCGCAACTTCCCGGGACAGGGGGCGTACAGAGACCCAGTACTTC
TRBV2	TRBD2	TRBJ2-1	few	CASRRLGGRDNEQFF	TGTGCCAGCAGGCGACTGGGCGGGAGGGATAATGAGCAGTTCTTC
TRBV28	TRBD1	TRBJ1-1	few	CASSFASDRRLAFF	TGTGCCAGCAGTTTCGCGTCGGACAGGAGGTTGGCTTTCTTT